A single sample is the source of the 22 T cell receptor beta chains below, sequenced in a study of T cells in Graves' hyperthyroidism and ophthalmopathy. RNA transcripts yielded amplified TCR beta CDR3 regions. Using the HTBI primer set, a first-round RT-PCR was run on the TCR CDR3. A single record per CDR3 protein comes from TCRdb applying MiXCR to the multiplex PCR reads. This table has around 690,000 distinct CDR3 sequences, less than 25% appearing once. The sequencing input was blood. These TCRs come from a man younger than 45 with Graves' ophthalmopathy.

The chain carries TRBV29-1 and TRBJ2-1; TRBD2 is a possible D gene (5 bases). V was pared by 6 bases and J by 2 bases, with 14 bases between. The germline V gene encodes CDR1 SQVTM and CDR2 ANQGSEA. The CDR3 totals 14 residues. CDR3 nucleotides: TGCAGCGTGGCCTTGTTAGCGACCTACAATGAGCAGTTCTTC. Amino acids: CSVALLATYNEQFF.

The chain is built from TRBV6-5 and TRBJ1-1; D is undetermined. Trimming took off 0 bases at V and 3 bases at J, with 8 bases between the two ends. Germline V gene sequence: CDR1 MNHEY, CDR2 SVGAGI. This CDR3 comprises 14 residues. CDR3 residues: CASSYSQVYTEAFF. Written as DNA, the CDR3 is TGTGCCAGCAGTTACTCCCAGGTTTACACTGAAGCTTTCTTT.

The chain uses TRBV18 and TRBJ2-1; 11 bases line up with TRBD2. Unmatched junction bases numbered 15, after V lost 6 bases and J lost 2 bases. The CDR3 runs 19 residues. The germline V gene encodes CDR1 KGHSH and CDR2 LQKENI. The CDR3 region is CASSSMAASGRRTYNEQFF. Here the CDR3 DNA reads TGTGCCAGCTCCTCCATGGCGGCTAGCGGGAGGCGCACCTACAATGAGCAGTTCTTC.

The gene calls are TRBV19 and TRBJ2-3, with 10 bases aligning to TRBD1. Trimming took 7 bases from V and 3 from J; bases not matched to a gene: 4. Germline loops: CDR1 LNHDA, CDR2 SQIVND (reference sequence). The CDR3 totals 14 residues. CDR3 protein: CASTQGQGTDTQYF. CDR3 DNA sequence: TGTGCCAGTACCCAGGGACAGGGGACAGATACGCAGTATTTT.

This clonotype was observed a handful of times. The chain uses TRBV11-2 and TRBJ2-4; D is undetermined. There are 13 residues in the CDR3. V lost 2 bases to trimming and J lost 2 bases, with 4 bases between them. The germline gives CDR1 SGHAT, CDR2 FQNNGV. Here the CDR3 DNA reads TGTGCCAGCAGCTTAAGAACCAAAAACATTCAGTACTTC. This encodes CASSLRTKNIQYF.

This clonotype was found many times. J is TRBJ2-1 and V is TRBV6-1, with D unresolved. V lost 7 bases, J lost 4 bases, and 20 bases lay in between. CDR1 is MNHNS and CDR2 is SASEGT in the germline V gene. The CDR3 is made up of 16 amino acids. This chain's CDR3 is CASTIGPRTVYNEQFF. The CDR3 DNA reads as TGTGCCAGCACCATAGGTCCCAGGACCGTATACAATGAGCAGTTCTTC.

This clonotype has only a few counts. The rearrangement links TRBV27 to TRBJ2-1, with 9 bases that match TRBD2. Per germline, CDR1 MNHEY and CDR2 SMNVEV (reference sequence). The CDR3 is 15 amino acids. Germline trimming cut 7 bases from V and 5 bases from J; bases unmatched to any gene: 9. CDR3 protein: CASMVRASGDNEQFF. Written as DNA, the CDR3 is TGTGCCAGCATGGTTCGGGCTAGCGGGGACAATGAGCAGTTCTTC.

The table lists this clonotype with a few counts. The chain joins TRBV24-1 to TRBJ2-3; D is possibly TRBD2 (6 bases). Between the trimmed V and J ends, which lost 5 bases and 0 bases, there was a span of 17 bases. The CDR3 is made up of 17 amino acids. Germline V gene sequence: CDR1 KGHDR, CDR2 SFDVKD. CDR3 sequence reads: CATSGAGHTTSTDTQYF. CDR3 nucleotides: TGTGCCACCAGTGGAGCGGGCCACACTACTAGCACAGATACGCAGTATTTT.

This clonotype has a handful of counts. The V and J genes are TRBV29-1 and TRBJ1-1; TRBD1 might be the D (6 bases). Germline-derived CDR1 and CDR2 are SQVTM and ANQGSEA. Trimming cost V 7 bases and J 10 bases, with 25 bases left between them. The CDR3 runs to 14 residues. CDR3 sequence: CSAYREREGGGAFF. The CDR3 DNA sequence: TGCAGCGCGTACAGGGAACGGGAAGGGGGGGGAGCTTTCTTT.

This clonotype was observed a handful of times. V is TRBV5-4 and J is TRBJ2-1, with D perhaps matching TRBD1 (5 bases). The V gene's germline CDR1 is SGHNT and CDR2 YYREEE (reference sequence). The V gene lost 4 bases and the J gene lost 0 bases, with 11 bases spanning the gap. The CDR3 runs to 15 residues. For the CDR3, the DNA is TGTGCCAGCAGCCCGGACACAAGCTCCTACAATGAGCAGTTCTTC. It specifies CASSPDTSSYNEQFF.

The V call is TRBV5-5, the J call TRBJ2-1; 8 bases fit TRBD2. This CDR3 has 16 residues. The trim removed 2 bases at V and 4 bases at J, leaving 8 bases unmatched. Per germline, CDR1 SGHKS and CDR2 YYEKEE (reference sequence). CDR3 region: CASSFRTSLLYNEQFF. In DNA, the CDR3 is TGTGCCAGCAGCTTCCGGACTAGCCTACTTTACAATGAGCAGTTCTTC. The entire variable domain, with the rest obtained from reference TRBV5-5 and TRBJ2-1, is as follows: DAGVTQSPTHLIKTRGQQVTLRCSPISGHKSVSWYQQVLGQGPQFIFQYYEKEERGRGNFPDRFSARQFPNYSSELNVNALLLGDSALYLCASSFRTSLLYNEQFFGPGTRLTVL.

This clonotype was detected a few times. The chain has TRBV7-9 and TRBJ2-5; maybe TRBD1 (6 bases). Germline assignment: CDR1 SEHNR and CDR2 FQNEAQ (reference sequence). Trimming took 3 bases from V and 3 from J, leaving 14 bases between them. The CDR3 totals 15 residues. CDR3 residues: CASSFADRKEETQYF. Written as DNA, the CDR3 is TGTGCCAGCAGCTTCGCCGACAGGAAGGAAGAGACCCAGTACTTC.

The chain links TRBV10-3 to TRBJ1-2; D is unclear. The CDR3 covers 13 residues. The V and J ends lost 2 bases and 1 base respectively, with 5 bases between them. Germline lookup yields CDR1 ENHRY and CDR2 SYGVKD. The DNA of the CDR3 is TGTGCCATCAGTGAGACCCTTAACTATGGCTACACCTTC. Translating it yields CAISETLNYGYTF.

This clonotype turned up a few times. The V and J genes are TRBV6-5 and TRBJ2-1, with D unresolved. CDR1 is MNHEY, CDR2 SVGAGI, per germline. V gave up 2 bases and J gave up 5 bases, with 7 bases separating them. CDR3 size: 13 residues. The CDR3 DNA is TGTGCCAGCAGTTACGTCAGAGACAATGAGCAGTTCTTC. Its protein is CASSYVRDNEQFF.

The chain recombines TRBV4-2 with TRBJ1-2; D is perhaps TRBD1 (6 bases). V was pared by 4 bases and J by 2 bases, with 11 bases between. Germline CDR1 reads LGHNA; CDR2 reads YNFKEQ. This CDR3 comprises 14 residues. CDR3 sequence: CASSPDDRNYGYTF. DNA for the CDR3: TGTGCCAGCAGCCCAGACGACAGGAACTATGGCTACACCTTC.

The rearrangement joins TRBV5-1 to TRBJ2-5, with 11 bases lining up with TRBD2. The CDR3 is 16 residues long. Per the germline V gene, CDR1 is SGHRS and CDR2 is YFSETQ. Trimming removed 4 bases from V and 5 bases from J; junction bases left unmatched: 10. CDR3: CASSTNLAGGVETQYF. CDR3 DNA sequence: TGCGCCAGCAGCACCAACCTAGCGGGAGGAGTGGAGACCCAGTACTTC.

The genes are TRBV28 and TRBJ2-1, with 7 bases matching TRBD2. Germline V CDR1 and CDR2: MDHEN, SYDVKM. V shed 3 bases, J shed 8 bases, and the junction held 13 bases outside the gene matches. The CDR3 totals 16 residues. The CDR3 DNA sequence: TGTGCCAGCAGTTTTGGGATTAGACTAGCCCCCCATGAGCAGTTCTTC. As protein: CASSFGIRLAPHEQFF.

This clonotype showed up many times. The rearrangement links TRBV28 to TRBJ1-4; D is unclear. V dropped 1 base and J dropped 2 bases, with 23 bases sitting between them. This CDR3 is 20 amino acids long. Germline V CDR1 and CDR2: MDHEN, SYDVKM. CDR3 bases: TGTGCCAGCAGTTTATATCGTCGGGCGGACGGAACGACGACTAATGAAAAACTGTTTTTT. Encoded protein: CASSLYRRADGTTTNEKLFF. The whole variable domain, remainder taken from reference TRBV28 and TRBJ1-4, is DVKVTQSSRYLVKRTGEKVFLECVQDMDHENMFWYRQDPGLGLRLIYFSYDVKMKEKGDIPEGYSVSREKKERFSLILESASTNQTSMYLCASSLYRRADGTTTNEKLFFGSGTQLSVL.

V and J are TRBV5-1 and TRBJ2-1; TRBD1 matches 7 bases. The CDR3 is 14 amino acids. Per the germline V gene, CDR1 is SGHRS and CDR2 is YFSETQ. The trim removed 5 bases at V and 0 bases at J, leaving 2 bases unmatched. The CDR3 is CASRGTDSYNEQFF. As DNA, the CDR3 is TGCGCCAGCAGGGGGACAGACTCCTACAATGAGCAGTTCTTC.

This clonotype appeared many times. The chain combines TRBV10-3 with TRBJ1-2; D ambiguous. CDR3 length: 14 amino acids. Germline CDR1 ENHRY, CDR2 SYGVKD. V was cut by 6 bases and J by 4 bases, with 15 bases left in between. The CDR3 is CAIRPMRQSYGYTF. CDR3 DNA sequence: TGTGCCATCAGGCCCATGCGGCAGAGCTATGGCTACACCTTC.

The CDR3: CASSLPPTGTLYNEQFF. The CDR3 bases are TGTGCCAGCAGCCTACCCCCGACAGGGACCCTCTACAATGAGCAGTTCTTC. This chain uses TRBV7-9 with TRBJ2-1; 7 nucleotides agree with TRBD1. Losses at the gene ends were 5 bases for V and 3 bases for J; bases not matched to a gene: 13. CDR1 is SEHNR, CDR2 FQNEAQ, per germline (reference sequence). The CDR3 has 17 amino acids.

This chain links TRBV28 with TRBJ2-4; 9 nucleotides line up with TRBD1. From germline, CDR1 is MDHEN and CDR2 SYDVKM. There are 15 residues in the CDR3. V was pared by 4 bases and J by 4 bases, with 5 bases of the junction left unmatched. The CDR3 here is CASSSHGTGKNIQYF. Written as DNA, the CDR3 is TGTGCCAGCAGTTCTCACGGGACAGGGAAAAACATTCAGTACTTC.